One and the same sample provided the 5 T cell receptor beta chains below, sequenced in a study of T cells in localized non-small cell lung cancer. TCRdb's table, derived via immunoSEQ multiplex PCR, lists solely in-frame clones and lacks some. The sample gives 100,000 to 150,000 clones, about 90% of which show up once; 1.7% is in the top ten. The source material was peripheral blood, sampled before any cancer treatment. The source of these receptors is a female donor over 55 with stage I lung adenocarcinoma.

A single count supports this clone. The V and J genes are TRBV30 and TRBJ1-2, with a weak D call TRBD1 (6 bases). V lost 2 bases to trimming and J lost 2 bases, with 18 bases between them. This CDR3 has 16 residues. Germline lookup yields CDR1 GTSNPN and CDR2 SVGIG (reference sequence). DNA of the CDR3: TGTGCCTGGAGTCAGATATCCGCAGGGGCCAACTATGGCTACACCTTC. Translated, it gives CAWSQISAGANYGYTF.

This clone was picked up one time. An end of the junction does not agree with germline; a read error may underlie this. The gene calls are TRBV28 and TRBJ2-5; 8 bases fit TRBD2. This CDR3 is built from 16 residues. Germline CDR1 and CDR2: MDHEN and SYDVKM. CDR3 sequence reads: CASSLGAGALQGTQYF. CDR3 sequence (DNA): TGTGCCAGCAGTTTAGGAGCGGGAGCCCTCCAAGGGACCCAGTACTTC. Full variable domain (outside the CDR3, taken from reference TRBV28 and TRBJ2-5): DVKVTQSSRYLVKRTGEKVFLECVQDMDHENMFWYRQDPGLGLRLIYFSYDVKMKEKGDIPEGYSVSREKKERFSLILESASTNQTSMYLCASSLGAGALQGTQYFGPGTRLLVL.

This clone is a singleton in its sample. The chain combines TRBV7-2 with TRBJ2-2; the D gene is possibly TRBD2 (6 bases). The germline V and J ends were trimmed by 3 bases and 4 bases, with 12 bases remaining between them. CDR1 and CDR2 (germline): SGHTA, FQGNSA. CDR3 size: 15 residues. CDR3 sequence: CASSFESGGTGELFF. The DNA of the CDR3 is TGTGCCAGCAGCTTTGAATCCGGGGGCACCGGGGAGCTGTTTTTT. Based on the CDR3 plus reference TRBV7-2 and TRBJ2-2, the full variable domain is GAGVSQSPSNKVTEKGKDVELRCDPISGHTALYWYRQSLGQGLEFLIYFQGNSAPDKSGLPSDRFSAERTGGSVSTLTIQRTQQEDSAVYLCASSFESGGTGELFFGEGSRLTVL.

The chain has TRBV28 and TRBJ1-1, with D uncertain. Trimming shortened V by 7 bases and J by 0 bases, and 9 bases separated the two germline ends. Germline V gene sequence: CDR1 MDHEN, CDR2 SYDVKM. This CDR3 has 13 amino acids. CDR3 region: CASKTPLNTEAFF. DNA of the CDR3: TGTGCCAGCAAAACCCCCCTGAACACTGAAGCTTTCTTT.

The chain recombines TRBV18 with TRBJ2-7; 7 bases are shared with TRBD1. Germline V gene data show CDR1 as KGHSH and CDR2 as LQKENI. There are 17 residues in the CDR3. The J segment lost 3 bases and the V segment lost 6 bases, leaving 17 bases of the junction unmatched. The CDR3 nucleotides are TGTGCCAGCTCCCGTTCCGGACAGGCCGGGTCGAACTACGAGCAGTACTTC. It is translated as CASSRSGQAGSNYEQYF. Full variable domain (outside the CDR3, taken from reference TRBV18 and TRBJ2-7): NAGVMQNPRHLVRRRGQEARLRCSPMKGHSHVYWYRQLPEEGLKFMVYLQKENIIDESGMPKERFSAEFPKEGPSILRIQQVVRGDSAAYFCASSRSGQAGSNYEQYFGPGTRLTVT.